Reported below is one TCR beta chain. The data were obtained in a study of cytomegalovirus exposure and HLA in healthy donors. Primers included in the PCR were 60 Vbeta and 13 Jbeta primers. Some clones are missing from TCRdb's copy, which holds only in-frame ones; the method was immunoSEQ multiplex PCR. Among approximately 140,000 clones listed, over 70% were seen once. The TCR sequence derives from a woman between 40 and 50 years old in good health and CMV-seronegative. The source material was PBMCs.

The CDR3: CASSLFGTGDGEQYF. The CDR3 nucleotides read TGCGCCAGCAGCCTCTTCGGGACAGGGGACGGCGAGCAGTACTTC. This chain joins TRBV4-1 and TRBJ2-7; 10 positions match TRBD1. The trim removed 4 bases at V and 6 bases at J, leaving 9 bases unmatched. The CDR3 is 15 residues long. CDR1 MGHRA and CDR2 YSYEKL come from the germline V gene.